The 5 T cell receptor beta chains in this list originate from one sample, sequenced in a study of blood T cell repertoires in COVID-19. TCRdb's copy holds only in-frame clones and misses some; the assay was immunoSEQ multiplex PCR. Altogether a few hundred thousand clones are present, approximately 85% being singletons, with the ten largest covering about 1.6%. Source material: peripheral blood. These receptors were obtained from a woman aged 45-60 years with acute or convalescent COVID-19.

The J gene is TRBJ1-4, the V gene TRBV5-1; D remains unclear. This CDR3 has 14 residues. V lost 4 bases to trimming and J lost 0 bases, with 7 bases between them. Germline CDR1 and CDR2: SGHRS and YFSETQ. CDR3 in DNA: TGCGCCAGCAGCAACACCACAACTAATGAAAAACTGTTTTTT. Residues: CASSNTTTNEKLFF.

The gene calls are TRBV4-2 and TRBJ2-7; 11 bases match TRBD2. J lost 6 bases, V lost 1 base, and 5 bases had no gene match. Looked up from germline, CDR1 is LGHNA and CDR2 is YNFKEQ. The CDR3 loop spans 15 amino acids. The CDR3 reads CASSQGVAGGREQYF. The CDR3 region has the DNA TGTGCCAGCAGCCAAGGCGTAGCGGGAGGGCGCGAGCAGTACTTC.

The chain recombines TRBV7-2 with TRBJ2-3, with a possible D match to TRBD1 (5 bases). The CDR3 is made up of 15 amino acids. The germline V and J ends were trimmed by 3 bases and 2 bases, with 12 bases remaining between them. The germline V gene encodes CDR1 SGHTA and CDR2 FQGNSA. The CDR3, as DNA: TGTGCCAGCAGCTTTCGACAGCCGTCCACAGATACGCAGTATTTT. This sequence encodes CASSFRQPSTDTQYF.

This chain's CDR3 is CASSDYSGTNNEQFF. The CDR3, as DNA: TGTGCCAGCAGTGATTATAGCGGGACAAACAATGAGCAGTTCTTC. V gene TRBV2 combines with J gene TRBJ2-1; 8 bases fit TRBD2. Trimming cost V 3 bases and J 5 bases; bases outside gene matches: 6. The CDR3 length is 15 residues. The germline V gene encodes CDR1 SNHLY and CDR2 FYNNEI.

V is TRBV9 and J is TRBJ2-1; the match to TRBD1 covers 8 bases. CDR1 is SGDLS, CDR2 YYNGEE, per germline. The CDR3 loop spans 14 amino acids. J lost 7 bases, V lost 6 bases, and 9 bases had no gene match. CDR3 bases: TGTGCCAGCACCCGTAGCAACAGGGGGAATGAGCAGTTCTTC. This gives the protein CASTRSNRGNEQFF.